This TCR beta chain was recovered during a study of cytotoxic CD8 clonotypes in ibrutinib-treated CLL. The overall study: Partial responders 24, complete 2; around twelve progressed and around 15 stayed in remission by median around 62 months. Response sampling came at median 12 months of treatment, ranging 6 to 36 months.

Frozen-stored PBMCs produced approximately 2 micrograms of genomic DNA for TCR beta libraries. The intended depth for sequencing was 1 in 200,000 to 1 in 1 million T cells. The data were produced by immunoSEQ multiplex PCR, yet TCRdb's version contains in-frame clones alone and is incomplete. The data hold a few hundred thousand clones, with 70% observed a single time. CDR3 size: 13 residues. In germline, CDR1 is LGHNA, CDR2 YSLEER. V was shortened by 4 bases and J by 1 base, with 7 bases between the two germline ends. This specimen consisted of PBMCs, obtained after 24 months of ibrutinib treatment. The V and J genes are TRBV4-3 and TRBJ1-1, with D perhaps matching TRBD1 (6 bases). The clonotype originates from a human donor with chronic lymphocytic leukemia. The CDR3 spells CASSRGGNTEAFF. DNA of the CDR3: TGCGCCAGCAGCCGAGGGGGGAACACTGAAGCTTTCTTT.